This entry describes one TCR beta chain. The table lists this clonotype with a few counts. Its antigen remains undetermined. The record has no base qualities; no much larger clone is one base away. This sample was included in a study of CD8 T cells in ankylosing spondylitis (dated 2017 in TCRdb). Regarding the complete study: To find TCR variants linked to disease, the study profiled T cell receptor beta repertoires in ankylosing spondylitis patients and healthy donors. In total, the full study cohort was made up of about 99 healthy donors and 25 ankylosing spondylitis patients. Samples of peripheral blood were taken, and for ankylosing spondylitis patients, synovial fluid was collected as well.

The instrument was an Illumina HiSeq 2500. Quantitative 5'-RACE with molecular barcodes was used to prepare TCR beta libraries. In the original analysis: Disease-linked TCR variants were identified with a new computational method built on a probabilistic model of VDJ rearrangement. Clones were called with MiXCR by TCRdb after fastp trimmed the public reads at Q25, and only in-frame beta chains were retained. CDR3 protein sequences are deduplicated, and each keeps its most common genes and DNA. These V and J calls derive from TCRdb rather than the authors' analysis. The sample table contains roughly 150,000 distinct CDR3 sequences; only one count was recorded for around 32% of them. 4.5% to 6% of the sample rests with the top ten. Beyond this particular receptor, the publication reports: Blood from ankylosing spondylitis patients appeared to be characterized by a TCR beta motif composed of under 10 highly homologous amino acid variants. Some TCR beta motif variants had previously been reported in synovial fluid and blood of reactive arthritis patients, which suggested common disease-initiation mechanisms. The disease-linked clones had a CD8+ phenotype and were found at relatively low frequencies in peripheral blood. Significant enrichment of the disease-linked clones was reported in matched synovial fluid samples from ankylosing spondylitis patients.

For each ankylosing spondylitis patient, the synovial fluid sample was matched to a blood sample from that same patient. What was sequenced was synovial fluid, either unsorted or a sorted T cell fraction (not recorded which). The receptor was derived from a male donor with ankylosing spondylitis.

Here the CDR3 is given as CASSEGQGLYEQYF. The bases are TGTGCCAGCAGCGAGGGACAGGGGCTCTACGAGCAGTACTTC. Recombination linked TRBV7-2 to TRBJ2-7; 10 bases in the junction line up with TRBD1. From its cysteine to its phenylalanine, the CDR3 spans 14 amino acids. CDR3 DNA is the only sequence kept; it has 42 bases, read in frame from the first base. Sequences SGHTA (CDR1) and FQGNSA (CDR2) are obtained from the germline V gene. V and J are trimmed by 5 bases and 3 bases, and the gene matches miss 4 bases of the junction.